Presented here are 26 T cell receptor delta chains from one specimen sequenced in a study of gamma-delta T cells after stem cell transplantation. TCRdb re-called clones from the RT-PCR reads using CATT. The sample holds 2,600 or so delta-chain clones, roughly 1.6% seen once. Sequenced material: gamma-delta T cells. The receptors come from a human donor. It is not recorded whose cells these are; they may come from a transplant donor.

This clone is classed as medium-sized (0.01 to 0.1%). This chain connects TRDV2 to TRDJ1; TRDD3 agrees at 11 bases. J gave up 0 bases and V 3 bases, and 8 bases lay outside the gene matches. This CDR3 spans 17 amino acids. Germline CDR1 GEAIGNYY, CDR2 EKD. The CDR3: CACDPLGDTPYTDKLIF. In nucleotides, the CDR3 is TGTGCCTGTGACCCCCTGGGGGATACCCCGTACACCGATAAACTCATCTTT.

With respect to this clone: Sequence at one end of the junction differs from germline and may be a read error. The chain employs TRDV2 and TRDJ1; 9 bases are shared with TRDD3. Germline V gene lookup returns CDR1 GEAIGNYY and CDR2 EKD. The length of the CDR3 is 17 residues. In nucleotides, the CDR3 is TGTGCCTGTGACTCCGTACAGGGGATACGTTACACCGACAAACTCATCTTT. This sequence encodes CACDSVQGIRYTDKLIF.

Notes on this clone: An end of the junction differs from the germline gene, which may be a read error. Different DNA sequences within this sample yield the same CDR3. The chain has TRDV2 and TRDJ2; 11 bases align to TRDD3. The CDR3 spans 18 residues. Looked up from germline, CDR1 is GEAIGNYY and CDR2 is EKD. CDR3 nucleotides: TGTGCCTGCGACACCGTAGCAGGAGTGGGGGATACGCTGGGTCAGCTCTTCTTT. Amino acid sequence: CACDTVAGVGDTLGQLFF.

The chain links TRDV1 to TRDJ1; 7 nucleotides line up with TRDD3. The CDR3 extends over 19 amino acids. V trimming: 0 bases; J trimming: 0 bases; junction bases outside the gene matches: 13. Germline V gene data show CDR1 as TSWWSYY and CDR2 as QGS. CDR3 region: CALGELPGGYAFYTDKLIF. Here the CDR3 DNA reads TGTGCTCTTGGGGAACTCCCCGGTGGATACGCTTTTTACACCGATAAACTCATCTTT.

This clone showed up just a few times. This likely traces to a read error, being one base from a far larger clone. This CDR3 is also generated by other DNA sequences in the sample. The chain carries TRDV2 and TRDJ3, with 9 bases matching TRDD3. The germline V gene has CDR1 GEAIGNYY and CDR2 EKD. The V segment lost 0 bases and the J segment 2 bases; nucleotides outside the gene matches: 10. CDR3 length equals 20 residues. The CDR3 sequence is CACDTGGGGYHPWDTRQMFF. The CDR3 region has the DNA TGTGCCTGTGACACCGGCGGCGGGGGATACCATCCCTGGGACACCCGACAGATGTTTTTC.

By sample share, this clone is medium-sized. V and J are TRDV2 and TRDJ1; 7 bases line up with TRDD3. With 1 base clipped from V and 0 bases from J, the junction kept 7 bases outside the gene matches. From germline, CDR1 is GEAIGNYY and CDR2 EKD. The CDR3 contains 16 residues. In DNA form, the CDR3 reads TGTGCCTGTGACACGGTTGGGGGACACTACACCGATAAACTCATCTTT. Translated: CACDTVGGHYTDKLIF.

In its sample, this clone ranks as medium-sized (0.01 to 0.1%). The rearrangement links TRDV2 to TRDJ1; 13 bases agree with TRDD3. This CDR3 has 23 residues. J gave up 0 bases and V 1 base, and 22 bases lay outside the gene matches. Germline V gene sequence: CDR1 GEAIGNYY, CDR2 EKD. The CDR3 bases are TGTGCCTGTGACACGGTAGCCCTCGGCGTATACTGGGGGATACGATCGAACACCGATAAACTCATCTTT. This translates into CACDTVALGVYWGIRSNTDKLIF.

As concerns this clone: The amino acid sequence in TCRdb belongs to a much larger clone and departs from this DNA's translation at residue 17, likely a sequencing read error; the sequence shown is translated from the DNA. The rearrangement joins TRDV2 to TRDJ1; 12 bases fit TRDD3. CDR3 length: 18 residues. The V gene's germline CDR1 is GEAIGNYY and CDR2 EKD. This CDR3 is CACDTVGLGDTGTDKLTF. In nucleotides, the CDR3 is TGTGCCTGTGACACCGTCGGACTGGGGGATACTGGCACCGATAAACTCACCTTT.

This clone came up a few times. A read error is possible here, since a much larger clone lies one base away. Other DNA sequences of this sample code for an identical CDR3. The chain recombines TRDV2 with TRDJ1; D perhaps matches TRDD3 (6 bases). Looked up from germline, CDR1 is GEAIGNYY and CDR2 is EKD. There are 17 residues in the CDR3. The V end lost 0 bases, the J end lost 4 bases, and 20 bases lay between the germline ends. Here the CDR3 reads CACDTVGAAVGLDKLIF. The CDR3 DNA sequence: TGTGCCTGTGACACCGTGGGGGCTGCGGTGGGGCTCGATAAACTCATCTTT.

A remark on this clone: The TCRdb protein comes from a much larger clone and disagrees with this DNA's translation at residue 10, likely due to a read error; the protein given here is derived from the DNA. This chain links TRDV2 with TRDJ1, with a weak D call TRDD3 (5 bases). The V and J ends lost 6 bases and 4 bases respectively, with 20 bases between them. The CDR3 totals 15 residues. Germline lookup yields CDR1 GEAIGNYY and CDR2 EKD. CDR3 coding DNA: TGTGCCTGTCTAAATTTACTGGAGAACTGCGATAAACTCATCTTT. It codes for CACLNLLENCDKLIF.

This clone was detected a few times. V gene TRDV2 combines with J gene TRDJ1; 12 bases agree with TRDD3. The V gene's germline CDR1 is GEAIGNYY and CDR2 EKD. The CDR3 runs to 21 residues. V gave up 0 bases and J gave up 1 base; unmatched junction bases: 17. The CDR3 sequence is CACDTLQSGGYDWGGTDKLIF. Written as DNA, the CDR3 is TGTGCCTGTGACACCCTTCAATCTGGGGGATACGATTGGGGAGGCACCGATAAACTCATCTTT.

This clone was detected only a few times. A far larger clone is a single base away, which makes a read error likely. This specimen includes other DNA sequences encoding the same CDR3. This chain links TRDV2 with TRDJ1, with 12 bases fitting TRDD3. Looked up from germline, CDR1 is GEAIGNYY and CDR2 is EKD. With V trimmed by 3 bases and J by 8 bases, 12 bases remained unmatched. CDR3 length equals 16 residues. CDR3 sequence (DNA): TGTGCCTGTGACCCAATACTGGGGGATACCCCGAACAAACTCATCTTT. Its translation: CACDPILGDTPNKLIF.

This clone was observed a few times. The CDR3 DNA follows: TGTGCCTGTGACTCACTGGGGGCCTCCACCGATAAACTCATCTTT. Translation gives CACDSLGASTDKLIF. J is TRDJ1 and V is TRDV2; 8 bases are shared with TRDD3. Looked up from germline, CDR1 is GEAIGNYY and CDR2 is EKD. V lost 3 bases, J lost 1 base, and 6 bases stayed unmatched. This CDR3 is built from 15 residues.

This clone rates as medium-sized. The rearrangement joins TRDV2 to TRDJ3; weak D call: TRDD3 (5 bases). Trimming took off 0 bases at V and 0 bases at J, with 14 bases between the two ends. The CDR3 has 19 residues. Germline CDR1 reads GEAIGNYY; CDR2 reads EKD. The CDR3 coding sequence is TGTGCCTGTGACACCGCCTGGGCCCAAGGCTCCTGGGACACCCGACAGATGTTTTTC. It is translated as CACDTAWAQGSWDTRQMFF.

In its sample, this clone was seen a few times. It may be a read error: a sequence one base away is much more abundant. Within the sample, other DNA sequences also encode this same CDR3. CDR3 DNA sequence: TGTGCCTGTGATAGTGCAGCTCTCGGTACTATCTCCTGGGACACCCGACAGATGTTTTTC. Its translation is CACDSAALGTISWDTRQMFF. V and J are TRDV2 and TRDJ3, with D uncertain. CDR1 GEAIGNYY and CDR2 EKD come from the germline V gene. The length of the CDR3 is 20 residues. V lost 4 bases and J 0 bases, leaving 21 bases between the germline ends.

This clone was seen more than once but under ten times. TCRdb pairs this DNA with a much larger clone's protein that differs at residue 9, likely a read error; the protein shown was translated from the DNA. This chain joins TRDV2 and TRDJ1; D is possibly TRDD3 (5 bases). Trimming stripped 2 bases from V and 3 bases from J, with 12 bases between. CDR3 length: 14 residues. The germline V gene has CDR1 GEAIGNYY and CDR2 EKD. In nucleotides, the CDR3 is TGTGCCTGTGACAACATACGCGGCGCCGATAAACTCATCTTT. The encoded protein is CACDNIRGADKLIF.

As for this clone: TCRdb's protein, taken from a much larger clone, differs from this DNA's translation at residue 10, likely owing to a read error; the protein displayed comes from the DNA. This chain joins TRDV2 and TRDJ1; TRDD3 aligns across 8 bases. CDR3 length equals 15 residues. Germline-derived CDR1 and CDR2 are GEAIGNYY and EKD. Germline trimming cut 3 bases from V and 4 bases from J; bases unmatched to any gene: 9. Written as DNA, the CDR3 is TGTGCCTGTGACGTACTGGGGGCTCAATGCGATAAACTCATCTTT. It yields the protein CACDVLGAQCDKLIF.

J is TRDJ1 and V is TRDV2, with 7 bases identical to TRDD2. With V trimmed by 1 base and J by 3 bases, 4 bases remained unmatched. Germline CDR1 GEAIGNYY, CDR2 EKD. The CDR3 loop spans 14 amino acids. CDR3 amino acids: CACDTPSFSDKLIF. CDR3 nucleotide sequence: TGTGCCTGTGACACTCCTTCCTTCTCCGATAAACTCATCTTT.

Concerning this clone itself: The translation of this DNA and the TCRdb protein of a much larger clone differ at residue 5, probably owing to a read error; the protein shown here is translated from the DNA. The CDR3 reads CASDEVLLGDTRTDKLIF. The DNA of the CDR3 is TGTGCCTCCGACGAGGTCTTACTGGGGGATACTCGCACCGATAAACTCATCTTT. The chain links TRDV2 to TRDJ1; 12 positions agree with TRDD3. From germline, CDR1 is GEAIGNYY and CDR2 EKD. V gave up 8 bases and J gave up 1 base; unmatched junction bases: 16. There are 18 residues in the CDR3.

This clone was picked up a small number of times. The chain recombines TRDV2 with TRDJ1; D perhaps matches TRDD3 (5 bases). V shed 0 bases and J shed 4 bases, with 23 bases lying between them. The CDR3 covers 18 residues. From germline, CDR1 is GEAIGNYY and CDR2 EKD. CDR3 nucleotide sequence: TGTGCCTGTGACACCGTTAGCGTTATGGGGAGCAACAACGATAAACTCATCTTT. Translation: CACDTVSVMGSNNDKLIF.

This clone has more than one count but fewer than ten. Translating this DNA gives a protein that differs at residue 7 from the TCRdb one, which belongs to a much larger clone; a read error is likely, and the protein shown is this translation. The V and J genes are TRDV2 and TRDJ1; D remains unclear. Germline CDR1 reads GEAIGNYY; CDR2 reads EKD. The CDR3 totals 15 residues. The germline V and J ends were trimmed by 3 bases and 2 bases, with 15 bases remaining between them. The CDR3 region has the DNA TGTGCCTGTGACGAGGTGGAGGATCGGACCGATAAACTCATCTTT. This translates into CACDEVEDRTDKLIF.

Relative to its sample, this clone is medium-sized. Other nucleotide sequences from this sample produce the same CDR3. J is TRDJ1 and V is TRDV2; either TRDD2 or TRDD3 may fit D (5 bases each). The CDR3 contains 16 residues. Germline values: CDR1 GEAIGNYY, CDR2 EKD. V gave up 3 bases and J gave up 4 bases, with 20 bases separating them. Here the CDR3 reads CACDFLMVDTRDKLIF. The CDR3 region has the DNA TGTGCCTGTGACTTCCTCATGGTTGATACTCGCGATAAACTCATCTTT.

This clone was picked up a small number of times. This probably arose from a read error, given a far larger clone one base away. Other DNA sequences in this specimen translate into the identical CDR3. The chain carries TRDV2 and TRDJ1; D perhaps matches TRDD3 (6 bases). The CDR3 has 14 residues. Germline V CDR1 and CDR2: GEAIGNYY, EKD. Here the CDR3 DNA reads TGTGCCTGTGACACCGTACTGGGCAACGATAAGCTCATCTTT. Amino acid sequence: CACDTVLGNDKLIF.

This clone is labeled as large. The sample contains more than one DNA sequence encoding this CDR3. V and J are TRDV2 and TRDJ1; 10 bases fit TRDD3. This CDR3 is built from 19 residues. Looked up from germline, CDR1 is GEAIGNYY and CDR2 is EKD. V shed 3 bases and J 3 bases; nucleotides not matched to a gene: 18. Written as DNA, the CDR3 is TGTGCCTGTGACGCCTTAGAAGGTACTGGGGGATCTTACGCCGATAAACTCATCTTT. Residues: CACDALEGTGGSYADKLIF.

This clone is medium-sized (0.01 to 0.1%). A far bigger clonotype differs at one base, so this is likely a read error. The chain recombines TRDV1 with TRDJ1, with a weak D call TRDD3 (5 bases). Trimming cost V 3 bases and J 0 bases, with 32 bases left between them. This CDR3 contains 22 residues. CDR1 TSWWSYY and CDR2 QGS come from the germline V gene. CDR3 bases: TGTGCTCTTGGGGACTTACGGCTGGGTTGGTTTGACACTCCCGACTACACCGATAAACTCATCTTT. It codes for CALGDLRLGWFDTPDYTDKLIF.

About this clone itself: One junction end does not reproduce the germline sequence, and a read error may be involved. The same CDR3 is also encoded by other DNA sequences in this sample. This rearrangement joins TRDV2 to TRDJ3, with TRDD3 as a possible D gene (6 bases). This CDR3 comprises 19 residues. Per the germline V gene, CDR1 is GEAIGNYY and CDR2 is EKD. The chain's CDR3 is CACDTVDGGSPWDTRQMFF. The CDR3 DNA reads TGCGCCTGTGACACCGTGGATGGGGGGTCACCCTGGGACACCCGACAGATGTTTTTC.